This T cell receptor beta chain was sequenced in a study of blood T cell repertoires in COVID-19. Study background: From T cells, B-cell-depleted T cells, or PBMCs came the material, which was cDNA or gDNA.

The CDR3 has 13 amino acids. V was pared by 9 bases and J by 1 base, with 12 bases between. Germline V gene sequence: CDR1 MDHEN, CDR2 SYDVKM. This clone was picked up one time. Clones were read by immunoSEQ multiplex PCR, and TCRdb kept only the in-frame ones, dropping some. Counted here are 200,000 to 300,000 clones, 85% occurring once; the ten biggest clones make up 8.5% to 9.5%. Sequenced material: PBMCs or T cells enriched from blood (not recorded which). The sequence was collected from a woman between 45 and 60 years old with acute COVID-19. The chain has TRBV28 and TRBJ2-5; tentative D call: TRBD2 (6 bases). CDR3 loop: CASTTSAQETQYF. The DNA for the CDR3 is TGTGCCAGTACGACTAGTGCCCAAGAGACCCAGTACTTC.